The 25 T cell receptor beta chains in this list originate from one sample, sequenced in a study of shared clonotypes between healthy human individuals (dated by TCRdb to the early 2020s). Preparation of the library involved the immunoSEQ multiplex PCR assay. Entries here come from immuneACCESS through TCRdb and include only in-frame sequences with V and J called. Some clones fail to appear in such tables; in the studies checked, an unresolved V gene covers under half of the shortfall, and the cause of the remainder is unknown. The table for this sample lists about 750,000 clones; 92% of them were counted only once. The ten most abundant clones make up about 24% of the sample. CD8 naive samples were obtained by positive selection for CCR7 among CD45RO-negative cells, yielding a CD45RA+CCR7+ population from which TemRA cells were excluded. Sequencing was carried out using naive CD8+ T cells sorted from blood. According to the study, the label for this sample's cell subset or site signals: CD45RA+CCR7+. These receptors came from a man younger than 40 in good health.

The chain uses TRBV9 and TRBJ2-3, with D unclear. The CDR3 is made up of 16 amino acids. V was pared by 0 bases and J by 2 bases, with 13 bases between. In germline, CDR1 is SGDLS, CDR2 YYNGEE. The CDR3 loop is CASSVVGLGSTDTQYF. The DNA of the CDR3 is TGTGCCAGCAGCGTAGTAGGATTGGGGTCCACAGATACGCAGTATTTT.

This clone appeared a single time. The chain employs TRBV11-2 and TRBJ2-7; unclear D gene. CDR3 length: 14 amino acids. The V end was cut by 5 bases, the J end by 5 bases, with 16 bases between. Germline V CDR1 and CDR2: SGHAT, FQNNGV. Written as DNA, the CDR3 is TGTGCCAGCAGCCACCGGAGAGACGTCCACGAGCAGTACTTC. Encoded protein: CASSHRRDVHEQYF.

This chain joins TRBV7-9 and TRBJ1-5; D is unresolved. The CDR3 extends over 12 amino acids. Germline loops: CDR1 SEHNR, CDR2 FQNEAQ (reference sequence). Between the trimmed V and J ends, which lost 0 bases and 7 bases, there was a span of 4 bases. CDR3 nucleotides: TGTGCCAGCAGCTTAGCGTTGCAGCCCCAGCATTTT. As protein: CASSLALQPQHF.

The chain combines TRBV7-9 with TRBJ2-5, with TRBD2 identical over 10 bases. Germline assignment: CDR1 SEHNR and CDR2 FQNEAQ (reference sequence). The CDR3 loop spans 15 amino acids. The CDR3 DNA sequence: TGTGCGACTTGGATAGCGGGAGGAATACAAGAGACCCAGTACTTC. It codes for CATWIAGGIQETQYF.

The chain links TRBV5-1 to TRBJ2-7, with D perhaps matching TRBD2 (6 bases). Per the germline V gene, CDR1 is SGHRS and CDR2 is YFSETQ. V was clipped by 0 bases and J by 2 bases, with 15 bases between them. CDR3 length: 16 amino acids. The CDR3, as DNA: TGCGCCAGCAGCTTGGGTGGGGGGAGCCTGGCCTACGAGCAGTACTTC. It is translated as CASSLGGGSLAYEQYF.

The J gene is TRBJ1-2, the V gene TRBV11-2; a possible D gene is TRBD1 (6 bases). The ends were cut back, 3 bases at V and 1 base at J, with 9 bases in the middle. Germline CDR1 reads SGHAT; CDR2 reads FQNNGV. The CDR3 consists of 14 residues. The CDR3 region is CASSLQGNNYGYTF. In nucleotides, the CDR3 is TGTGCCAGCAGCTTGCAGGGGAATAACTATGGCTACACCTTC.

The gene calls are TRBV7-9 and TRBJ2-1; 13 bases line up with TRBD2. The CDR3 sequence is 14 residues long. Germline lookup yields CDR1 SEHNR and CDR2 FQNEAQ (reference sequence). V lost 8 bases and J lost 7; bases outside the gene matches: 5. The CDR3 protein is CASEGLAGENEQFF. The CDR3 DNA follows: TGTGCCAGCGAAGGACTAGCGGGAGAGAATGAGCAGTTCTTC. Looking up the rest from reference TRBV7-9 and TRBJ2-1 gives the full variable domain: DTGVSQNPRHKITKRGQNVTFRCDPISEHNRLYWYRQTLGQGPEFLTYFQNEAQLEKSRLLSDRFSAERPKGSFSTLEIQRTEQGDSAMYLCASEGLAGENEQFFGPGTRLTVL.

The chain employs TRBV19 and TRBJ2-7; no clear D gene. The V end was cut by 3 bases, the J end by 4 bases, with 13 bases between. The CDR3 has 14 amino acids. The germline gives CDR1 LNHDA, CDR2 SQIVND (reference sequence). The CDR3 sequence is CASSISSDFYEQYF. As DNA, the CDR3 is TGTGCCAGTAGTATCTCGTCAGACTTTTACGAGCAGTACTTC.

V usage is TRBV10-3 and J usage is TRBJ2-3; the D is unclear. V lost 3 bases, J lost 6 bases, and 7 bases lay in between. This CDR3 is built from 12 residues. Germline assignment: CDR1 ENHRY and CDR2 SYGVKD. CDR3 DNA sequence: TGTGCCATCAGTGATACTTTGGATACGCAGTATTTT. Protein product: CAISDTLDTQYF.

This chain connects TRBV7-9 to TRBJ2-1, with 10 bases that match TRBD2. The CDR3 loop spans 16 amino acids. Looked up from germline, CDR1 is SEHNR and CDR2 is FQNEAQ (reference sequence). V was clipped by 7 bases and J by 0 bases; unmatched bases: 6. The CDR3 DNA reads TGTGCCAGCACCACGGGACTAGCGCCCTCCTACAATGAGCAGTTCTTC. Translating it yields CASTTGLAPSYNEQFF.

V usage is TRBV28 and J usage is TRBJ1-1, with D possibly matching TRBD1 (6 bases). The ends were cut back, 6 bases at V and 3 bases at J, with 17 bases in the middle. The CDR3 is 15 amino acids. Germline V gene sequence: CDR1 MDHEN, CDR2 SYDVKM. The CDR3 coding sequence is TGTGCCAGCAGCCCAGAGCGGGGGCGGGACACTGAAGCTTTCTTT. The encoded protein is CASSPERGRDTEAFF.

The chain couples TRBV29-1 to TRBJ2-7, with TRBD1 matching 7 bases. The germline gives CDR1 SQVTM, CDR2 ANQGSEA. J was trimmed by 2 bases and V by 3 bases; bases with no gene match: 7. The CDR3 totals 14 residues. The CDR3 loop is CSVDNRDSPYEQYF. The CDR3 DNA follows: TGCAGCGTTGATAACCGGGACAGCCCCTACGAGCAGTACTTC.

This chain joins TRBV19 and TRBJ2-1, with D possibly being TRBD1 or TRBD2 (7 bases each). Trimming removed 0 bases at V and 2 bases at J, with 20 bases between. The CDR3 has 19 amino acids. The germline V gene has CDR1 LNHDA and CDR2 SQIVND (reference sequence). The CDR3 DNA sequence: TGTGCCAGTAGTATAGACCGGACAGGCGAGGGGGGGGCCTACAATGAGCAGTTCTTC. Translated, it gives CASSIDRTGEGGAYNEQFF.

The table lists this clone with a count of one. The genes are TRBV28 and TRBJ1-4; 11 bases agree with TRBD1. The V gene end was trimmed by 7 bases and the J gene end by 4 bases; junction bases not matched to a gene: 11. Germline V gene data show CDR1 as MDHEN and CDR2 as SYDVKM. CDR3 length: 17 residues. CDR3 loop: CASNGQGALPINEKLFF. The DNA for the CDR3 is TGTGCCAGCAACGGACAGGGGGCGCTTCCTATTAATGAAAAACTGTTTTTT.

This chain uses TRBV27 with TRBJ2-7; 7 bases match TRBD1. The CDR3 totals 14 residues. The J segment lost 2 bases and the V segment lost 1 base, leaving 2 bases of the junction unmatched. From germline, CDR1 is MNHEY and CDR2 SMNVEV (reference sequence). CDR3 nucleotide sequence: TGTGCCAGCAGTTTATTCAGGGGGACCTACGAGCAGTACTTC. It yields the protein CASSLFRGTYEQYF.

The chain couples TRBV2 to TRBJ2-7, with TRBD2 matching 8 bases. The J segment lost 3 bases and the V segment lost 11 bases, leaving 9 bases of the junction unmatched. Germline V CDR1 and CDR2: SNHLY, FYNNEI. This CDR3 spans 13 amino acids. The CDR3 region is CARRVAGNYEQYF. CDR3 nucleotides: TGTGCCCGCCGGGTAGCGGGAAACTACGAGCAGTACTTC.

J is TRBJ2-7 and V is TRBV15; TRBD2 is a possible D gene (6 bases). The CDR3 is made up of 13 amino acids. Germline lookup yields CDR1 LNHNV and CDR2 YYDKDF (reference sequence). Trimming pared 4 bases from V and 4 bases from J, leaving 11 bases between. The CDR3 DNA reads as TGTGCCACCAGCACGCCCGCGGGATACGAGCAGTACTTC. Translated, it gives CATSTPAGYEQYF.

The chain employs TRBV5-1 and TRBJ2-2, with D possibly matching TRBD1 (6 bases). Trimming took off 4 bases at V and 6 bases at J, with 13 bases between the two ends. Per the germline V gene, CDR1 is SGHRS and CDR2 is YFSETQ. This CDR3 is 14 amino acids long. As DNA, the CDR3 is TGCGCCAGCAGCCCAATACAGGGCCCCGGGGAGCTGTTTTTT. This sequence encodes CASSPIQGPGELFF.

The chain joins TRBV9 to TRBJ2-5; D assignment may be TRBD1 or TRBD2 (5 bases each). This CDR3 contains 15 residues. The V gene lost 9 bases and the J gene lost 3 bases, with 21 bases spanning the gap. Per the germline V gene, CDR1 is SGDLS and CDR2 is YYNGEE. The CDR3 bases are TGTGCCACCTCACCCCGGGACCACTGGAAAGAGACCCAGTACTTC. It specifies CATSPRDHWKETQYF.

V gene TRBV27 combines with J gene TRBJ2-7; 8 bases fit TRBD2. The CDR3 sequence is 15 residues long. Per the germline V gene, CDR1 is MNHEY and CDR2 is SMNVEV (reference sequence). Trimming at V came to 6 bases and at J to 5 bases, leaving 12 bases not matched to a gene. The CDR3 DNA is TGTGCCAGCAGCCCCTTGGGCGGGGGGCCCCACGAGCAGTACTTC. It encodes CASSPLGGGPHEQYF.

CDR3 nucleotides: TGTGCCATCAGCCTGGGACAGAACACAGATACGCAGTATTTT. Translating gives CAISLGQNTDTQYF. The chain employs TRBV10-3 and TRBJ2-3; TRBD1 agrees at 7 bases. The ends lost 6 bases at V and 2 bases at J; junction bases unmatched: 5. The CDR3 is made up of 14 amino acids. Germline V gives CDR1 ENHRY, CDR2 SYGVKD.

There are a few counts of this clone. Distinct nucleotide sequences in the sample also encode this CDR3. V and J are TRBV27 and TRBJ2-5; D is unclear. V was pared by 1 base and J by 4 bases, with 10 bases between. The CDR3 extends over 14 amino acids. Germline values: CDR1 MNHEY, CDR2 SMNVEV (reference sequence). The CDR3 DNA follows: TGTGCCAGCAGTTTATTGGGCGGTGGAGAGACCCAGTACTTC. This sequence encodes CASSLLGGGETQYF.

This clone was seen just once. Within the sample, other DNA sequences also encode this same CDR3. V is TRBV7-9 and J is TRBJ2-7; tentatively, D is TRBD1 or TRBD2 (5 bases each). This CDR3 spans 13 amino acids. V lost 1 base to trimming and J lost 4 bases, with 8 bases between them. Germline lookup yields CDR1 SEHNR and CDR2 FQNEAQ (reference sequence). CDR3 in amino acids: CASSLGGGYEQYF. In nucleotides, the CDR3 is TGTGCCAGCAGCTTAGGGGGCGGGTACGAGCAGTACTTC.

The chain couples TRBV4-3 to TRBJ2-7, with D perhaps TRBD1 (6 bases). With 0 bases removed from V and 3 bases from J, the gap between germline ends came to 15 bases. Germline CDR1 reads LGHNA; CDR2 reads YSLEER. This CDR3 comprises 16 residues. The CDR3 bases are TGCGCCAGCAGCCAAGACCCGCACAGGGTTAGCTACGAGCAGTACTTC. Amino acids: CASSQDPHRVSYEQYF.

The count of this clone is one. The chain is built from TRBV29-1 and TRBJ2-1, with TRBD2 matching 10 bases. V was clipped by 3 bases and J by 2 bases; unmatched bases: 10. Germline-derived CDR1 and CDR2 are SQVTM and ANQGSEA. The CDR3 spans 17 residues. The CDR3 DNA follows: TGCAGCGTTGATGCTAGCGGGAGCGTTGGCACCTACAATGAGCAGTTCTTC. This translates into CSVDASGSVGTYNEQFF.